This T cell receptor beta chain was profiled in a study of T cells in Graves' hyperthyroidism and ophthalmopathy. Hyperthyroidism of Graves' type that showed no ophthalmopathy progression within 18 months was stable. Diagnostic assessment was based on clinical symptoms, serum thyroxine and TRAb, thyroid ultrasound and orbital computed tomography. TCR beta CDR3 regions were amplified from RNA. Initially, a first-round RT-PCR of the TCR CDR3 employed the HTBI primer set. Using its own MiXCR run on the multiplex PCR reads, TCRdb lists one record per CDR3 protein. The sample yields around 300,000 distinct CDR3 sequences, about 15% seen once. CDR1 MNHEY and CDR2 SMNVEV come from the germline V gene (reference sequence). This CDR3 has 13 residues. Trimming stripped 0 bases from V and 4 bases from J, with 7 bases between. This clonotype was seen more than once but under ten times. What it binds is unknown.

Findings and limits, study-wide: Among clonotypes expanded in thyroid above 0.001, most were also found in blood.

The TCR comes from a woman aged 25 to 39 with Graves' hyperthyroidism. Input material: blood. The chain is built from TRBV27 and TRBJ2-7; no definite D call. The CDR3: CASSLSLGYEQYF. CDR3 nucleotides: TGTGCCAGCAGTTTATCGCTAGGGTACGAGCAGTACTTC.